This TCR beta chain is from a study of blood T cell repertoires in COVID-19. Across the whole study: Sites in the United States, Italy and Spain provided acute and convalescent COVID-19 samples. Sources were T cells, B-cell-depleted T cells, or PBMCs; the material itself was cDNA or gDNA.

The germline V and J ends were trimmed by 10 bases and 7 bases, with 8 bases remaining between them. The germline V gene encodes CDR1 SGHTS and CDR2 YDEGEE. The CDR3 is 9 residues long. Authors' methods: It was from reference gene primer amplification that nucleated cell counts were estimated. The protocol was immunoSEQ multiplex PCR, while the TCRdb copy is restricted to in-frame clones and leaves out a portion. V and J calls and clone size are copied from that table; D and trimming were computed from the DNA. This table has 380,000 or so clones, 81% appearing once. This rearrangement joins TRBV5-8 to TRBJ1-2; D is unclear. Sequencing was carried out using peripheral blood. The TCR sequence derives from a human donor with acute or convalescent COVID-19. The donor label of this sample is uncertain. CDR3 bases: TGTGCCGGAGCGGGTGGCTACACCTTC. This codes for CAGAGGYTF.